This TCR beta chain stems from a study of shared clonotypes between healthy human individuals. Study results and limitations: Memory subsets had estimated richness that was generally smaller than that of naive subsets.

Notes on this clone: Its antigen remains unidentified.

Profiling relied on immunoSEQ multiplex PCR, and the TCRdb table lists in-frame clones only, not all of them. The data show approximately 2,000,000 clones, with roughly 90% seen just once and around 0.4% held by the top ten. From germline, CDR1 is GTSNPN and CDR2 SVGIG (reference sequence). V lost 4 bases and J lost 8; bases outside the gene matches: 2. The CDR3 is 12 residues long. This chain connects TRBV30 to TRBJ2-1, with 10 bases aligning to TRBD2. This receptor was obtained from a man younger than 30 in good health. Some clones in this sample may be carry-over from other donors' samples. The source material was naive CD4+ T cells from PBMCs. Subset meaning: CD45RA+ positively selected. The CDR3 bases are TGTGCCTGGACTAGCGGGAGTCATGAGCAGTTCTTC. This sequence encodes CAWTSGSHEQFF.